These 8 T cell receptor beta chains were all obtained from the same sample, sequenced in a study of blood T cell repertoires in COVID-19. Sequencing used immunoSEQ multiplex PCR; TCRdb keeps in-frame clones, though not all of them. The data show 45,000 to 65,000 clones, about four fifths seen once. Sequencing was done on a sample of peripheral blood. The source of these receptors is a woman aged 60-75 years with acute or convalescent COVID-19.

V usage is TRBV19 and J usage is TRBJ1-3; D may be TRBD1 (6 bases). CDR1 and CDR2 (germline): LNHDA, SQIVND (reference sequence). Trimming left V 7 bases short and J 0 bases short, with 13 bases between. The CDR3 is 15 residues long. The CDR3: CASTSGTNSGNTIYF. The CDR3 DNA is TGTGCCAGTACCTCTGGGACAAACTCTGGAAACACCATATATTTT.

The chain recombines TRBV5-1 with TRBJ1-3; 8 bases align to TRBD1. V dropped 4 bases and J dropped 0; count of bases not matched to a gene: 9. CDR1 and CDR2 (germline): SGHRS, YFSETQ. The CDR3 runs to 17 residues. The CDR3 is CASSPAQGASSGNTIYF. For the CDR3, the DNA is TGCGCCAGCAGCCCGGCTCAGGGGGCCAGCTCTGGAAACACCATATATTTT.

The chain uses TRBV28 and TRBJ2-7, with TRBD1 matching 8 bases. The germline V gene has CDR1 MDHEN and CDR2 SYDVKM. With 5 bases clipped from V and 6 bases from J, the junction kept 3 bases outside the gene matches. This CDR3 has 12 residues. The CDR3 loop is CASSRTGIEQYF. For the CDR3, the DNA is TGTGCCAGCAGTAGGACAGGGATCGAGCAGTACTTC.

The V and J genes are TRBV7-9 and TRBJ2-4; tentatively, D is TRBD2 (5 bases). V was clipped by 1 base and J by 7 bases, with 17 bases between them. Germline V CDR1 and CDR2: SEHNR, FQNEAQ (reference sequence). The CDR3 totals 16 residues. Here the CDR3 reads CASSLDSSSFLNIQYF. The CDR3 DNA follows: TGTGCCAGCAGCTTAGATTCCTCTAGCTTTCTGAACATTCAGTACTTC.

This clone has only a few counts. The sample holds other DNA sequences that translate to the same CDR3. The chain has TRBV5-5 and TRBJ1-1; D is unresolved. V was shortened by 0 bases and J by 1 base, with 13 bases between the two germline ends. The CDR3 covers 16 residues. The germline V gene encodes CDR1 SGHKS and CDR2 YYEKEE (reference sequence). The CDR3 DNA reads as TGTGCCAGCAGCTTGGCCTTATTGACACCGAACACTGAAGCTTTCTTT. Amino acids: CASSLALLTPNTEAFF.

This clone was recorded a few times. The chain is built from TRBV19 and TRBJ2-2; TRBD2 agrees at 10 bases. This CDR3 is built from 17 residues. In germline, CDR1 is LNHDA, CDR2 SQIVND (reference sequence). The V segment lost 5 bases and the J segment 7 bases; nucleotides outside the gene matches: 13. Written as DNA, the CDR3 is TGTGCCAGTAGTGTCAACAGCGGGAGGGCCATGGGCGGGGAGCTGTTTTTT. Translating it yields CASSVNSGRAMGGELFF.

This chain links TRBV28 with TRBJ1-5, with 9 bases fitting TRBD1. The CDR3 consists of 15 residues. J was trimmed by 6 bases and V by 2 bases; bases with no gene match: 5. In germline, CDR1 is MDHEN, CDR2 SYDVKM. CDR3 in amino acids: CASSLPGTGSQPQHF. The DNA for the CDR3 is TGTGCCAGCAGTTTACCAGGGACAGGGAGTCAGCCCCAGCATTTT.

The CDR3 region is CASSPRAGVPTGELFF. In nucleotides, the CDR3 is TGTGCCAGCAGCCCTCGGGCGGGAGTACCCACCGGGGAGCTGTTTTTT. The chain is built from TRBV3-1 (or the pseudogene TRBV3-2) and TRBJ2-2; TRBD2 agrees at 7 bases. Unmatched junction bases numbered 9, after V lost 4 bases and J lost 4 bases. The germline V gene has CDR1 LGHDT and CDR2 YNNKEL (reference sequence). This CDR3 region has 16 residues.